Detailed here is one T cell receptor (beta chain). What antigen it recognizes has not been identified. Qualities for individual bases were not recorded, and no much larger clone is one base off. These data originate in a study of blood T cell repertoires in COVID-19 (dated by TCRdb to 2018 to 2021). Looking at the study overall: Samples from collaborators originated in the United States, Italy and Spain and spanned both the acute and convalescent phases of COVID-19. The samples were drawn from the first 160 participants of the ongoing ImmuneRACE study and from 1,254 subjects provided by 6 global collaborators. The repertoires were made available in a free public database intended to serve as a resource for research on the immune response to SARS-CoV-2. The prospective study material was composed of cDNA or gDNA derived from T cells, B-cell-depleted T cells, or PBMCs. A de-identified subject ID, COVID-19 status, age in years and sex were almost always included in the sample metadata. The dataset comprised deeply sampled blood TCRbeta repertoires from subjects exposed to, actively infected with, or recovered from COVID-19. Where available, HLA class I and class II types were taken from metadata supplied by the sample provider and were not determined by assay-based typing.

Overall results and qualifications from the work: How much clinical and demographic metadata was included differed by source and by participant, and the metadata was provided uncurated.

TCRbeta CDR3 regions were amplified from genomic DNA using the immunoSEQ Assay, a bias-controlled multiplex PCR. On the authors' methods: Within the assay, amplification of reference gene primers was used to estimate how many nucleated cells each sample contained. Sequence reads were collapsed and filtered to measure the absolute abundance of every unique TCRbeta CDR3 rearrangement. For each sample, productive Simpson clonality was calculated by taking the square root of Simpson's diversity index across productive rearrangements. Here the immuneACCESS table is served through TCRdb, limited to in-frame sequences with V and J called. Missing clones are a known gap in these copies; in checked studies unresolved V genes cover under half, and the rest lacks a known reason. For V, J and clone size, that table is used; D and trimming come from the DNA. The sample table shows about 160,000 clones, and roughly 87% are seen once. Around 4% of the sample goes to the ten largest clones.

Whole blood was collected in K2EDTA tubes by collaborating institutions according to the institutions' own protocols. For TCRbeta analysis, collaborator samples were shipped as frozen whole blood, as isolated PBMCs, or as DNA extracted from either sample type. The sample taken for sequencing was peripheral blood. This clonotype was obtained from a woman aged 60-75 years with active or convalescent COVID-19.

The bases read TGTGCTAGTGGGAAACAGGGGGACACTGAAGCTTTCTTT. Its protein product is CASGKQGDTEAFF. The receptor chain draws on TRBV12-5 and TRBJ1-1; TRBD1 fits 8 bases in the junction. After removal of 6 bases from V and 3 bases from J, the junction retains 3 bases not matched to a gene. The CDR3, cysteine through phenylalanine, is 13 amino acids long. Just the 39-base CDR3 DNA is kept, in frame starting at base 1. Taken from the germline V gene, the CDR1 and CDR2 loops are LGHNT and FRNRAP.